Sequencing of this T cell receptor (beta chain) was carried out in a study of cytomegalovirus exposure and HLA in healthy donors. General study findings and limits: The CMV antigen specificity of a few CMV-associated chains was confirmed through in vitro analysis.

A few counts support this clone. Its antigen is still unknown. Primers for the PCR totalled 60 Vbeta and 13 Jbeta. Using immunoSEQ multiplex PCR, the repertoire was profiled, and TCRdb retains in-frame clones only, with some absent. The table lists about 130,000 clones, over 9.5% of them singletons. This CDR3 spans 13 amino acids. Trimming took 4 bases from V and 5 from J, leaving 11 bases between them. Germline V gives CDR1 MNHEY, CDR2 SVGAGI. Although they were nominally healthy when sampled, donors likely had unrecorded immune exposures. The clonotype originates from a woman under 30 in good health and CMV-seropositive. The material sequenced was PBMCs. This sequence joins TRBV6-5 and TRBJ1-1, with D maybe TRBD1 (6 bases). In nucleotides, the CDR3 is TGTGCCAGCAGTTCCAGGGGTCGAACTGAAGCTTTCTTT. Translation gives CASSSRGRTEAFF.